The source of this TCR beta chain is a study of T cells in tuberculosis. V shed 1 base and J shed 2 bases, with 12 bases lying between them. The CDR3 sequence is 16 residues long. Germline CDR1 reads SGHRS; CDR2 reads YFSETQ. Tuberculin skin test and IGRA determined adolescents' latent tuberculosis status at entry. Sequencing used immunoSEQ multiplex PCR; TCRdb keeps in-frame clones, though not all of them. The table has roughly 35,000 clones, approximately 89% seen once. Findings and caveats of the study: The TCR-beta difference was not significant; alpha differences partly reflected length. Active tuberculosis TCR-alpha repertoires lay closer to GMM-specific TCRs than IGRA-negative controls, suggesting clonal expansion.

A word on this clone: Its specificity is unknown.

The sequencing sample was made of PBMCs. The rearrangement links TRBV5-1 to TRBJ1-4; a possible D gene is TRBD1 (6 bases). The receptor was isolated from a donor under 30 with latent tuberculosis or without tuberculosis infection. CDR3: CASSLTGNGTNEKLFF. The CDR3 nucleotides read TGCGCCAGCAGCTTGACAGGGAACGGTACTAATGAAAAACTGTTTTTT.